Each of the 8 T cell receptor beta chains below was sequenced from the same sample in a study of memory CD4+ T cells and cytomegalovirus serostatus. The sort gate was single viable CD3+CD4+CD8-CD45RO+ cells for memory CD4+ T cells. TCRdb's copy holds only in-frame clones and misses some; the assay was immunoSEQ multiplex PCR. The table includes around 63,000 clones, 75% to 80% detected once. The material sequenced was memory CD4+ T cells from blood. Source of these receptors: an adult in good health and CMV-seropositive.

The J gene is TRBJ2-2, the V gene TRBV6-6; D uncertain. Trimming took off 6 bases at V and 3 bases at J, with 5 bases between the two ends. The CDR3 is 12 residues long. CDR1 MNHNY and CDR2 SVGAGI come from the germline V gene (reference sequence). CDR3 DNA: TGTGCCAGCAGACGGGACACCGGGGAGCTGTTTTTT. This gives the protein CASRRDTGELFF.

The chain is built from TRBV28 and TRBJ2-3, with TRBD2 as a possible D gene (7 bases). The CDR3 extends over 17 amino acids. Germline CDR1 and CDR2: MDHEN and SYDVKM. Trimming pared 6 bases from V and 0 bases from J, leaving 19 bases between. The CDR3 nucleotides read TGTGCCAGCAGCGACACCTTGGGGGGGCGGAGCACAGATACGCAGTATTTT. It is translated as CASSDTLGGRSTDTQYF.

The chain carries TRBV2 and TRBJ1-5; D is uncertain. The V gene's germline CDR1 is SNHLY and CDR2 FYNNEI. CDR3 size: 13 residues. V was pared by 1 base and J by 6 bases, with 7 bases between. Here the CDR3 DNA reads TGTGCCAGCAGTGAAGATGGGTTTCAGCCCCAGCATTTT. Translating gives CASSEDGFQPQHF. The entire variable domain, with the rest obtained from reference TRBV2 and TRBJ1-5, is as follows: EPEVTQTPSHQVTQMGQEVILRCVPISNHLYFYWYRQILGQKVEFLVSFYNNEISEKSEIFDDQFSVERPDGSNFTLKIRSTKLEDSAMYFCASSEDGFQPQHFGDGTRLSIL.

The V gene is TRBV11-3, the J gene TRBJ2-7; weak D call: TRBD2 (5 bases). Germline assignment: CDR1 SGHNT and CDR2 YENEEA. The CDR3 consists of 11 residues. The CDR3 reads CAEAPIGEQYF. The CDR3 coding sequence is TGTGCGGAGGCCCCAATAGGCGAGCAGTACTTC.

Of note for this clone: The junction departs from the called germline gene at one end, perhaps through a read error. Here the CDR3 DNA reads TGTGCCAGCAGTTACTCCGGGAGGAGGCTAAAAATCATTCAGTACTTC. This codes for CASSYSGRRLKIIQYF. The chain recombines TRBV6-5 with TRBJ2-4, with 7 bases that match TRBD2. The CDR3 loop spans 16 amino acids. The germline CDR1 and CDR2 sequences are MNHEY and SVGAGI.

The chain recombines TRBV30 with TRBJ2-3; no clear D. This CDR3 is built from 13 residues. The V gene lost 1 base and the J gene lost 4 bases, with 9 bases spanning the gap. Germline CDR1 and CDR2: GTSNPN and SVGIG (reference sequence). The CDR3 region is CAWSGAAPDTQYF. The CDR3, as DNA: TGTGCCTGGAGTGGTGCAGCACCAGATACGCAGTATTTT.

V is TRBV10-3 and J is TRBJ2-1; 7 bases are a match to TRBD2. The ends lost 0 bases at V and 3 bases at J; junction bases unmatched: 8. The CDR3 has 17 amino acids. CDR1 is ENHRY and CDR2 is SYGVKD in the germline V gene. The CDR3 DNA reads as TGTGCCATCAGTGAGTCGCAACTAGCGAACCGCTACAATGAGCAGTTCTTC. This codes for CAISESQLANRYNEQFF.

The chain uses TRBV19 and TRBJ2-3, with 9 bases lining up with TRBD2. Looked up from germline, CDR1 is LNHDA and CDR2 is SQIVND (reference sequence). V gave up 9 bases and J gave up 2 bases; unmatched junction bases: 3. This CDR3 is 13 amino acids long. The CDR3 reads CARASGDTDTQYF. Written as DNA, the CDR3 is TGTGCCAGGGCTAGCGGGGACACAGATACGCAGTATTTT. The full variable domain, its missing parts supplied by reference TRBV19 and TRBJ2-3, is DGGITQSPKYLFRKEGQNVTLSCEQNLNHDAMYWYRQDPGQGLRLIYYSQIVNDFQKGDIAEGYSVSREKKESFPLTVTSAQKNPTAFYLCARASGDTDTQYFGPGTRLTVL.